The rows below give T cell receptor beta chains drawn from one sample of a study of cytomegalovirus exposure and HLA in healthy donors. Libraries were prepared by immunoSEQ multiplex PCR; TCRdb keeps only in-frame clonotypes and omits some of them. Recorded here are about 41,000 clones; the top ten clones represent about 6.3%. Specimen: PBMCs. The receptors here all came from a man younger than 40 in good health and CMV-seronegative. Each CDR3 is given with its conserved first and last residue.

TRBV4-1	TRBJ2-5	CASSQEGTSQETQYF
TRBV2	TRBJ1-6	CATRRSENSPLHF
TRBV5-4	TRBJ2-5	CASSQTGLWQETQYF
TRBV9	TRBJ1-2	CASSVTTGESYGYTF
TRBV19	TRBJ2-7	CATSTSGTYEQYF
TRBV28	TRBJ2-1	CASSLPTSGMGEQFF
TRBV18	TRBJ2-3	CASSPRLGTSGRSDTQYF
TRBV5-8	TRBJ1-6	CASSGRTGGRSPLHF
TRBV25-1	TRBJ1-2	CASKQGDYGYTF
TRBV6-1	TRBJ2-1	CASSEWQGRQNEQFF
TRBV19	TRBJ1-2	CASSATGQGYTF
TRBV7-2	TRBJ2-2	CASSLGGGGTGELFF
TRBV5-5	TRBJ2-7	CARDYRVVSLSSYEQYF
TRBV5-1	NA	CASSLDQGPYEQYF
TRBV7-2	TRBJ2-7	CASSLGGVLAGYEQYF
TRBV7-2	TRBJ2-3	CASSLYLLVTSTDTQYF
TRBV4-1	TRBJ1-1	CASSHPTRQNTEAFF
TRBV5-6	TRBJ2-3	CASSQDSTDTQYF
TRBV10-3	TRBJ2-3	CAISESRTDTDTQYF
TRBV29-1	TRBJ1-1	CSVAAQDRRTGTFGTEAFF
TRBV9	TRBJ2-3	CASSVGSEKSTDTQYF
TRBV9	TRBJ2-7	CASSRTGAAPYEQYF
TRBV13	TRBJ2-1	CASSLGLGSPRNEQFF
TRBV5-6	TRBJ1-1	CASSLSQGLAEAFF
TRBV5-1	TRBJ2-7	CASSRGLAGGSGEQYF
TRBV9	TRBJ1-1	CASDRGRGTEAFF
TRBV10-3	TRBJ1-6	CAISETWTGRKDNSPLHF
TRBV5-1	TRBJ1-6	CASSFLNSPLHF
TRBV6-4	TRBJ2-1	CASSGTSGSYNEQFF
TRBV10-2	TRBJ2-1	CASSDPGGTNHNEQFF
TRBV4-1	TRBJ1-1	CASSQEFGRGETEAFF
TRBV6-5	TRBJ1-1	CASSFRTTNTEAFF
TRBV11-1	TRBJ1-3	CASSLTSGNTIYF
TRBV5-6	TRBJ1-1	CASSGTVRMNTEAFF
TRBV6-9	TRBJ1-2	CASSYTRVYGYTF
TRBV29-1	TRBJ2-2	CSAGPTTGTGELFF
TRBV4-1	TRBJ1-2	CASSQVTGRSGYTF
TRBV19	TRBJ1-5	CASSTHRGNQPQHF
TRBV18	TRBJ2-6	CASSPRPGQDRSGANVLTF
TRBV6-5	TRBJ1-5	CASSYEGVNQPQHF
TRBV9	TRBJ1-5	CASSVEGSNQPQHF
TRBV7-2	TRBJ2-3	CASSLVGPDTQYF
TRBV9	TRBJ1-1	CASSLSGTSDTEAFF
TRBV6-5	TRBJ1-1	CASSYNRGENTEAFF
TRBV5-8	TRBJ1-1	CASSFRTGGRRTEAFF
TRBV10-3	TRBJ2-7	CAISRSSGRGSYEQYF
TRBV4-1	TRBJ2-3	CATNHGTGSTDTQYF
TRBV6-5	NA	CASISGTSYEQYF
TRBV28	TRBJ2-7	CASSTPGRTGRSHEQYF
TRBV19	TRBJ1-1	CASVGRTGNTEAFF